A selection of T cell receptor beta chains follows, all from one sample in a study of T cell changes during pregnancy in multiple sclerosis. Clones were sequenced by immunoSEQ multiplex PCR, and TCRdb holds only the in-frame ones, with some missing. This table holds roughly 71,000 clones, about 90% found once. The sequenced sample was peripheral blood, obtained in the first trimester of pregnancy. The receptors were gathered from a female donor in good health, enrolled as a control in a pregnancy study. Both conserved end residues are part of each CDR3. The D gene is left open where the match is weak. Size tells how often a clone was seen (once, few, many) or the class of an expanded clone, and some rows leave it out.

TRBV10-3	TRBJ2-1	-	-	TGTGCCATCAGTGGGAGAATCTCCTACAATGAGCAGTTCTTC	CAISGRISYNEQFF
TRBV11-1	TRBJ2-7	-	TRBD2	TGTGCCAGCAGCCCTCGGACTAGCGGCTCCTACGAGCAGTACTTC	CASSPRTSGSYEQYF
TRBV5-1	TRBJ2-3	-	-	TGCGCCAGCAGCTGGACAGATTCTCCAGATACGCAGTATTTT	CASSWTDSPDTQYF
TRBV29-1	TRBJ2-5	-	-	TGCAGCGTTATAGGGGTCATCCAAGAGACCCAGTACTTC	CSVIGVIQETQYF
TRBV13	TRBJ1-1	-	-	TGTGCCAGCAGCTTAAAGACAGTCCCGAAGGCTTTCTTT	CASSLKTVPKAFF
TRBV21-1	TRBJ1-5	-	-	TGTGCCAGCAGCAATGATGGGACAGGGGCACCGAATCAGCCCCAGCATTTT	CASSNDGTGAPNQPQHF
TRBV2	TRBJ2-3	-	TRBD1	TGTGCCAGCAGTGCGGGACAGGGCGCAGATACGCAGTATTTT	CASSAGQGADTQYF
TRBV18	TRBJ2-5	-	-	TGTGCCAGCTCACCCCGGTTTGGGGAGCAAGAGACCCAGTACTTC	CASSPRFGEQETQYF
TRBV7-2	TRBJ1-2	-	-	TGTGCCAGCAGCTTAGCGCAGGGAACCTATGGCTACACCTTC	CASSLAQGTYGYTF
TRBV1	TRBJ2-5	-	-	TGCACCAGCAGCCAACTAAAAGAGACCCAGTACTTC	CTSSQLKETQYF
TRBV27	TRBJ1-1	-	-	TGTGCCAGCAGTTTATTGAGTCGGGGGAACACTGAAGCTTTCTTT	CASSLLSRGNTEAFF
TRBV28	TRBJ2-7	-	-	TGTGCCAGCAGCATTGGGCCTATTGGTACCTACGAGCAGTACTTC	CASSIGPIGTYEQYF
TRBV9	TRBJ2-2	-	-	TGTGCCAGCAGCGCCTTGTTAAGCGCCTACACCGGGGAGCTGTTTTTT	CASSALLSAYTGELFF
TRBV10-3	TRBJ2-7	-	TRBD1	TGTGCCATCAGTGAGCCTGACAGGGGGGACGAGCAGTACTTC	CAISEPDRGDEQYF
TRBV5-1	TRBJ2-7	-	-	TGCGCCAGCAGCTTGACTGCAGGGGACACCTACGAGCAGTACTTC	CASSLTAGDTYEQYF
TRBV7-9	TRBJ2-5	-	TRBD1	TGTGCCAGCAGCGCCGACAGGGGGCGGAGGGAGACCCAGTACTTC	CASSADRGRRETQYF
TRBV6-1	TRBJ2-7	-	-	TGTGCCACCCTACAGGGACCCTACGAGCAGTACTTC	CATLQGPYEQYF
TRBV27	TRBJ2-7	-	TRBD2	TGTGCCAGCAGTCCCTCGGCGGGAGTCCTTATCCACGAGCAGTACTTC	CASSPSAGVLIHEQYF
TRBV7-2	TRBJ2-3	few	TRBD2	TGTGCCAGCAGCTTGGCGGGAGATACAACGGATACGCAGTATTTT	CASSLAGDTTDTQYF
TRBV7-2	TRBJ2-1	-	-	TGTGCCAGCAGCTTAGCGGGGGGCAATGAGCAGTTCTTC	CASSLAGGNEQFF
TRBV5-5	TRBJ2-1	-	TRBD1	TGTGCCAGCAGCTTGCTCTCGACAGGGGGCGATCAGTTCTTC	CASSLLSTGGDQFF
TRBV11-2	TRBJ2-7	few	TRBD2	TGTGCCAGCAGCCATTTTCGGGAGGGAGTTTACGAGCAGTACTTC	CASSHFREGVYEQYF
TRBV7-9	TRBJ2-2	-	-	TGTGCCAGCAGCCCTTGGCAGGGGACAAACGGGGAGCTGTTTTTT	CASSPWQGTNGELFF
TRBV6-5	TRBJ2-1	medium-sized	-	TGTGCCAGCAGTTCGGTGGGGGGTTACAATGAGCAGTTCTTC	CASSSVGGYNEQFF
TRBV30	TRBJ2-1	-	-	TGTGCCTGGAGTGCCCGAGGACAGGAGCAGTTCTTC	CAWSARGQEQFF
TRBV4-1	TRBJ2-1	-	-	TGCGCCAGCAGCCAAGAAGCAATCAGGGATGAGCAGTTCTTC	CASSQEAIRDEQFF